This T cell receptor beta chain appears in the sequencing data of a study of Ad26.COV2.S vaccination and SARS-CoV-2 variants. Whole-study context: Participants got Ad26.COV2.S intramuscularly, once or twice 56 days apart. Study-wide findings and caveats: The placebo group had lower spike-specific TCR breadth than the vaccine recipients did.

The germline V and J ends were trimmed by 0 bases and 4 bases, with 14 bases remaining between them. The CDR3 is made up of 15 amino acids. Germline V CDR1 and CDR2: SGHNT, YYREEE (reference sequence). As to this clone: Its antigen is not identified.

The repertoire was sequenced with immunoSEQ multiplex PCR; TCRdb's copy has only in-frame clones and lacks some. The repertoire holds about 480,000 clones, around nine tenths seen once, with around 13% in the top ten. The treatment is: roughly 19 received Ad26.COV2.S at low or high dose, single or two shots; about 5 received placebo; per-sample allocation not given. The study sampled participants on day 63 after the first vaccine or placebo injection. This person who donated was an adult of 18-55 years in Boston. The administered vaccine (an Ad26 vector) expressed Wuhan-strain SARS-CoV-2 spike. This TCR derives from a person aged 18 to 59 who received the Ad26.COV2.S COVID-19 vaccine or a placebo. Sequenced material: peripheral blood, taken in a trial of Ad26.COV2.S vaccine versus placebo. V gene TRBV5-4 combines with J gene TRBJ2-7; tentatively, D is TRBD1 (6 bases). The DNA of the CDR3 is TGTGCCAGCAGCTTGGTTCAGGGGAGAATATACGAGCAGTACTTC. This codes for CASSLVQGRIYEQYF.